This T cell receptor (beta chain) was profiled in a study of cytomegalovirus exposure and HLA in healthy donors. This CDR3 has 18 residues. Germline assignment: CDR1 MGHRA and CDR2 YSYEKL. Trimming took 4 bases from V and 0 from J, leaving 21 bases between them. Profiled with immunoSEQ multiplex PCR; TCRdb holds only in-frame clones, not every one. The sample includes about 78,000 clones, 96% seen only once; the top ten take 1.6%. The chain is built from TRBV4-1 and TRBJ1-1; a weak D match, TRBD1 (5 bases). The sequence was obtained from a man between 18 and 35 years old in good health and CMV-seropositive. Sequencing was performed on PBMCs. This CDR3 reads CASSPQSQDTNMNTEAFF. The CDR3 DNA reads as TGCGCCAGCAGCCCTCAATCCCAGGACACCAACATGAACACTGAAGCTTTCTTT.